The 6 T cell receptor beta chains presented below share a single source sample, sequenced in a study of control samples from healthy donors and cancer patients. Assay used: immunoSEQ multiplex PCR; TCRdb lists only in-frame clones, some missing. This repertoire shows 110,000 to 150,000 clones, around 94% found once; its top ten account for over 10%. The sequenced sample was blood. These receptors all stem from a man aged 40-49 years in good health.

The chain recombines TRBV30 with TRBJ2-3; maybe TRBD2 (6 bases). Deletions cut 3 bases from V and 0 bases from J, with 13 bases between. This CDR3 comprises 15 residues. In germline, CDR1 is GTSNPN, CDR2 SVGIG (reference sequence). CDR3 DNA sequence: TGTGCCTGGAGGTGGGTAGCGGTGAGCACAGATACGCAGTATTTT. Protein: CAWRWVAVSTDTQYF. The full variable domain, in which reference TRBV30 and TRBJ2-3 provide the parts outside the CDR3, is SQTIHQWPATLVQPVGSPLSLECTVEGTSNPNLYWYRQAAGRGLQLLFYSVGIGQISSEVPQNLSASRPQDRQFILSSKKLLLSDSGFYLCAWRWVAVSTDTQYFGPGTRLTVL.

CDR3 in amino acids: CASSYSGGGGEKLFF. DNA of the CDR3: TGTGCCAGCAGTTACTCCGGGGGAGGAGGTGAAAAACTGTTTTTT. The V gene is TRBV6-5, the J gene TRBJ1-4; D might be TRBD1 (5 bases). The CDR3 has 15 amino acids. Germline assignment: CDR1 MNHEY and CDR2 SVGAGI. V lost 0 bases and J 7 bases, leaving 12 bases between the germline ends.

The rearrangement links TRBV6-1 to TRBJ2-5, with D perhaps TRBD2 (5 bases). CDR3 length: 16 residues. The ends were cut back, 2 bases at V and 5 bases at J, with 18 bases in the middle. CDR1 and CDR2 (germline): MNHNS, SASEGT. CDR3: CASSERLSNSGETQYF. CDR3 DNA: TGTGCCAGCAGTGAACGGCTAAGTAACAGCGGTGAGACCCAGTACTTC.

The chain has TRBV6-1 and TRBJ2-5, with TRBD2 matching 7 bases. The germline gives CDR1 MNHNS, CDR2 SASEGT. The CDR3 covers 13 residues. V lost 1 base, J lost 9 bases, and 5 bases stayed unmatched. As DNA, the CDR3 is TGTGCCAGCAGTGAAGGGACTAGTACGCCCCAGTACTTC. It is translated as CASSEGTSTPQYF.

The V call is TRBV19, the J call TRBJ1-6, with D perhaps matching TRBD1 (5 bases). The V gene lost 5 bases and the J gene lost 6 bases, with 8 bases spanning the gap. CDR3 length: 13 amino acids. Germline lookup yields CDR1 LNHDA and CDR2 SQIVND (reference sequence). CDR3 amino acids: CASSGTANSPLHF. In DNA form, the CDR3 reads TGTGCCAGTAGTGGGACGGCTAATTCACCCCTCCACTTT.

The chain employs TRBV7-9 and TRBJ1-4; maybe TRBD1 (5 bases). Germline V gene data show CDR1 as SEHNR and CDR2 as FQNEAQ (reference sequence). This CDR3 is 15 amino acids long. The V end lost 5 bases, the J end lost 3 bases, and 13 bases lay between the germline ends. The DNA for the CDR3 is TGTGCCAGCAGCACCCCAGGGCTCGCTAATGAAAAACTGTTTTTT. Protein sequence: CASSTPGLANEKLFF.